The clone carrying this TCR beta chain came up a few times. As yet, its antigen is unknown. The PCR contained 60 Vbeta and 13 Jbeta primers. Sequencing was performed with immunoSEQ multiplex PCR; in TCRdb, only in-frame clones are kept and a portion is missing. In the table there are around 150,000 clones, 79% of which are singletons. This CDR3 has 14 residues. Looked up from germline, CDR1 is MNHNY and CDR2 is SVGAGI (reference sequence). The V gene lost 7 bases and the J gene lost 2 bases, with 15 bases spanning the gap. This entry is derived from a study of cytomegalovirus exposure and HLA in healthy donors. Study findings and constraints: In vitro experiments confirmed that three CMV-associated chains were specific for CMV antigens.

The receptor's source is a man aged 40-49 years in good health and CMV-seronegative. The gene calls are TRBV6-6 and TRBJ2-7; D gene uncertain. The sequenced sample was PBMCs. This chain's CDR3 is CASTPTSLTYEQYF. In nucleotides, the CDR3 is TGTGCCAGCACCCCCACGTCGCTAACCTACGAGCAGTACTTC.